Listed here are 8 T cell receptor beta chains from one sample, sequenced in a study of graft-versus-host responses after intestinal transplantation. Libraries were prepared by immunoSEQ multiplex PCR; TCRdb keeps only in-frame clonotypes and omits some of them. The data contain about 120,000 clones, roughly 96% of them singletons. Their antigens remain unidentified. Sequencing used unstimulated CD8+ T cells sorted from spleen or lymph node cells, obtained before intestinal transplant. Every receptor here comes from a human donor who received an intestinal transplant.

This chain's CDR3 is CASSPTRAPEQYF. DNA for the CDR3: TGTGCCAGCAGCCCGACTAGAGCCCCCGAGCAGTACTTC. This chain joins TRBV2 and TRBJ2-5, with TRBD2 as a possible D gene (6 bases). The J call may be mistaken, given a closer DNA end match to TRBJ2-7. Germline V CDR1 and CDR2: SNHLY, FYNNEI. The CDR3 contains 13 residues.

The V call is TRBV5-4, the J call TRBJ2-5, with D perhaps matching TRBD2 (7 bases). Trimming took 1 base from V and 7 from J, leaving 11 bases between them. The CDR3 runs 13 residues. CDR1 is SGHNT, CDR2 YYREEE, per germline (reference sequence). The CDR3 DNA reads as TGTGCCAGCAGCTTGTGGGGGGGCGGGACCCAGTACTTC. Its translation is CASSLWGGGTQYF.

This chain links TRBV2 with TRBJ2-1; D is undetermined. CDR1 SNHLY and CDR2 FYNNEI come from the germline V gene. Trimming removed 6 bases from V and 3 bases from J, with 9 bases in between. The CDR3 extends over 13 amino acids. This CDR3 reads CASSLSSYNEQFF. DNA for the CDR3: TGTGCCAGCAGCCTTTCTAGCTACAATGAGCAGTTCTTC. Full variable domain (remainder filled in from reference TRBV2 and TRBJ2-1): EPEVTQTPSHQVTQMGQEVILRCVPISNHLYFYWYRQILGQKVEFLVSFYNNEISEKSEIFDDQFSVERPDGSNFTLKIRSTKLEDSAMYFCASSLSSYNEQFFGPGTRLTVL.

This chain joins TRBV4-3 and TRBJ2-7; tentatively, D is TRBD1 or TRBD2 (6 bases each). The V gene's germline CDR1 is LGHNA and CDR2 YSLEER. This CDR3 region has 15 residues. V lost 1 base, J lost 3 bases, and 13 bases lay in between. In nucleotides, the CDR3 is TGCGCCAGCAGCCAAGGGGGGGCAGGTTTCTACGAGCAGTACTTC. Translating gives CASSQGGAGFYEQYF.

V and J are TRBV11-3 and TRBJ2-3; 7 bases align to TRBD1. Germline V CDR1 and CDR2: SGHNT, YENEEA. This CDR3 has 20 residues. V lost 6 bases to trimming and J lost 1 base; unmatched junction nucleotides: 22. CDR3: CASRIHNTDRERRRTDTQYF. In DNA, the CDR3 is TGTGCCAGCAGGATACATAACACCGACAGGGAGAGAAGGCGCACAGATACGCAGTATTTT. Full variable domain (missing parts from reference TRBV11-3 and TRBJ2-3): EAGVVQSPRYKIIEKKQPVAFWCNPISGHNTLYWYLQNLGQGPELLIRYENEEAVDDSQLPKDRFSAERLKGVDSTLKIQPAELGDSAVYLCASRIHNTDRERRRTDTQYFGPGTRLTVL.

The V call is TRBV5-1, the J call TRBJ2-3; D remains ambiguous. The germline gives CDR1 SGHRS, CDR2 YFSETQ. The CDR3 contains 18 residues. Trimming removed 4 bases from V and 0 bases from J, with 21 bases in between. This CDR3 is CASSPPPVYLGSTDTQYF. The CDR3 region has the DNA TGCGCCAGCAGCCCCCCGCCAGTCTATCTTGGAAGCACAGATACGCAGTATTTT.

The chain joins TRBV6-5 to TRBJ2-7; 8 bases match TRBD2. In germline, CDR1 is MNHEY, CDR2 SVGAGI. There are 16 residues in the CDR3. Trimming at V came to 4 bases and at J to 1 base, leaving 9 bases not matched to a gene. As DNA, the CDR3 is TGTGCCAGCAGTTTGGCGACTAGCGAACTTTCCTACGAGCAGTACTTC. Amino acids: CASSLATSELSYEQYF.

The chain is built from TRBV19 and TRBJ2-1, with 8 positions matching TRBD2. Trimming took 1 base from V and 8 from J; bases not matched to a gene: 4. The length of the CDR3 is 14 residues. Per germline, CDR1 LNHDA and CDR2 SQIVND (reference sequence). The CDR3 sequence: CASSIAGGPDEQFF. The CDR3 DNA reads as TGTGCCAGTAGTATAGCGGGAGGGCCGGATGAGCAGTTCTTC.